One sample yielded the 20 T cell receptor beta chains listed below, sequenced in a study of beta chain features in type 1 diabetes. Study findings and constraints: Shortening that was moderate but significant affected the TCRB CDR3s of Type 1 diabetes patients in all four CD4+ subsets.

Their antigens remain unidentified. The entirety of the isolated RNA underwent reverse transcription, so expressed TCRB transcripts were sequenced. Data came from immunoSEQ multiplex PCR; TCRdb stores just in-frame clones and leaves some out. The data contain about 650,000 clones, over 10% of them seen just once; the ten biggest clones take up roughly 0.12%. The sample was naive CD4+ T cells from blood. These receptors all come from a man in his thirties or forties with type 1 diabetes.

This clone was detected only a few times. V gene TRBV25-1 combines with J gene TRBJ1-1; possibly TRBD1 for D (5 bases). Trimming removed 8 bases at V and 10 bases at J, with 14 bases between. Germline CDR1 reads MGHDK; CDR2 reads SYGVNS. CDR3 length equals 11 residues. The CDR3 nucleotides read TGTGCCAGCCGGGACTTCGAGGGAGCTTTCTTT. It specifies CASRDFEGAFF.

This clone was observed a handful of times. The gene calls are TRBV2 and TRBJ1-3, with 9 bases fitting TRBD1. V was clipped by 4 bases and J by 4 bases; unmatched bases: 8. The CDR3 runs to 16 residues. In germline, CDR1 is SNHLY, CDR2 FYNNEI. The CDR3 coding sequence is TGTGCCAGCAGTGTCCGAACAGGGGGCTTCGGAAACACCATATATTTT. It specifies CASSVRTGGFGNTIYF.

The CDR3 DNA reads TGCGCCAGCAGCAAGGCACCTAGCACAGATACGCAGTATTTT. This codes for CASSKAPSTDTQYF. V and J are TRBV10-2 and TRBJ2-3; D unclear. Germline assignment: CDR1 WSHSY and CDR2 SAAADI. Trimming shortened V by 6 bases and J by 0 bases, and 10 bases separated the two germline ends. The CDR3 has 14 amino acids.

With regard to this clone: Other DNA sequences of this sample code for an identical CDR3. The chain links TRBV7-9 to TRBJ1-6; D is undetermined. Germline loops: CDR1 SEHNR, CDR2 FQNEAQ (reference sequence). The CDR3 sequence is 14 residues long. V lost 1 base to trimming and J lost 5 bases, with 6 bases between them. The chain's CDR3 is CASSLDGNNSPLHF. The CDR3 DNA follows: TGTGCCAGCAGCTTAGACGGTAATAATTCACCCCTCCACTTT.

This chain joins TRBV7-3 and TRBJ2-7, with no clear D. The CDR3 loop spans 13 amino acids. Looked up from germline, CDR1 is SGHTA and CDR2 is FQGTGA. Trimming left V 2 bases short and J 6 bases short, with 11 bases between. CDR3 nucleotide sequence: TGTGCCAGCAGCTTAGGGCCAACCCGCGAGCAGTACTTC. Translating it yields CASSLGPTREQYF.

The CDR3 loop is CASRLGRTSGRGTGELFF. CDR3 bases: TGTGCCAGCAGATTGGGGCGGACTAGCGGTCGAGGCACCGGGGAGCTGTTTTTT. V is TRBV7-2 and J is TRBJ2-2; 10 nucleotides align to TRBD2. Germline assignment: CDR1 SGHTA and CDR2 FQGNSA. The CDR3 has 18 amino acids. The V gene end was trimmed by 6 bases and the J gene end by 4 bases; junction bases not matched to a gene: 14.

The chain recombines TRBV10-3 with TRBJ2-7, with D possibly being TRBD2 (5 bases). The CDR3 length is 16 residues. Germline V gene lookup returns CDR1 ENHRY and CDR2 SYGVKD. The ends were cut back, 2 bases at V and 2 bases at J, with 16 bases in the middle. CDR3 sequence (DNA): TGTGCCATCAGTGAGAGGGATTTCAGGAGGACCTACGAGCAGTACTTC. It codes for CAISERDFRRTYEQYF.

The chain couples TRBV27 to TRBJ1-1; D remains ambiguous. CDR1 is MNHEY and CDR2 is SMNVEV in the germline V gene (reference sequence). V was shortened by 3 bases and J by 2 bases, with 10 bases between the two germline ends. The CDR3 spans 14 residues. The CDR3 DNA is TGTGCCAGCAGTTTCAATCTCTTCAACACTGAAGCTTTCTTT. Translated, it gives CASSFNLFNTEAFF.

This clone has more than one count but fewer than ten. The gene calls are TRBV9 and TRBJ2-5; D unresolved. Between the trimmed V and J ends, which lost 0 bases and 1 base, there was a span of 10 bases. Per the germline V gene, CDR1 is SGDLS and CDR2 is YYNGEE. The CDR3 runs 15 residues. The CDR3 nucleotides read TGTGCCAGCAGCGTAGGCGGCAGGCTCCAAGAGACCCAGTACTTC. This gives the protein CASSVGGRLQETQYF.

The chain is built from TRBV7-9 and TRBJ2-5, with 14 bases fitting TRBD2. Germline V CDR1 and CDR2: SEHNR, FQNEAQ (reference sequence). V trimming: 1 base; J trimming: 0 bases; junction bases outside the gene matches: 4. There are 18 residues in the CDR3. CDR3 bases: TGTGCCAGCAGCTTAGGACTAGCGGGGGGGCAGTACCAAGAGACCCAGTACTTC. As protein: CASSLGLAGGQYQETQYF.

Only a few counts were recorded for this clone. This sequence joins TRBV7-2 and TRBJ2-7; weak D call: TRBD2 (5 bases). Germline loops: CDR1 SGHTA, CDR2 FQGNSA. The CDR3 has 16 amino acids. Trimming cost V 2 bases and J 0 bases, with 14 bases left between them. The CDR3 bases are TGTGCCAGCAGCTTATTGGTAGCGATTCCCTCCTACGAGCAGTACTTC. Encoded protein: CASSLLVAIPSYEQYF.

This clone was counted between two and nine times. This chain connects TRBV18 to TRBJ2-7, with TRBD1 matching 9 bases. Germline V lookup: CDR1 KGHSH, CDR2 LQKENI. J lost 5 bases, V lost 3 bases, and 8 bases had no gene match. The CDR3 totals 15 residues. CDR3 sequence reads: CASSPGGTGLNEQYF. Written as DNA, the CDR3 is TGTGCCAGCTCACCTGGTGGGACAGGGCTTAACGAGCAGTACTTC.

This clone was observed a few times. The V gene is TRBV27, the J gene TRBJ1-1, with D possibly being TRBD1 (5 bases). Germline V gene sequence: CDR1 MNHEY, CDR2 SMNVEV (reference sequence). V lost 2 bases, J lost 4 bases, and 20 bases lay in between. The CDR3 runs 17 residues. CDR3 region: CASSLRVTGPGATEAFF. In DNA, the CDR3 is TGTGCCAGCAGTTTAAGAGTGACGGGGCCCGGGGCCACTGAAGCTTTCTTT.

There are a few counts of this clone. The genes are TRBV29-1 and TRBJ1-1; D is unclear. The CDR3 totals 13 residues. CDR1 is SQVTM and CDR2 is ANQGSEA in the germline V gene. The ends were cut back, 4 bases at V and 0 bases at J, with 9 bases in the middle. CDR3 loop: CSVALALNTEAFF. Here the CDR3 DNA reads TGCAGCGTTGCGTTGGCCTTGAACACTGAAGCTTTCTTT.

V is TRBV14 and J is TRBJ1-2; TRBD1 matches 9 bases. Trimming cost V 6 bases and J 7 bases; bases outside gene matches: 3. Per germline, CDR1 SGHDN and CDR2 FVKESK. The CDR3 loop spans 12 amino acids. CDR3 sequence reads: CASRGQGFGYTF. The CDR3, as DNA: TGTGCCAGCAGAGGACAGGGGTTTGGCTACACCTTC.

The rearrangement joins TRBV6-5 to TRBJ2-7, with TRBD1 matching over 9 bases. In germline, CDR1 is MNHEY, CDR2 SVGAGI. The ends lost 4 bases at V and 1 base at J; junction bases unmatched: 2. CDR3 size: 14 residues. The CDR3 loop is CASSWDRASYEQYF. The CDR3 DNA follows: TGTGCCAGCAGTTGGGACAGGGCTTCCTACGAGCAGTACTTC.

This sequence joins TRBV7-2 and TRBJ1-2; no clear D. With 1 base removed from V and 5 bases from J, the gap between germline ends came to 11 bases. Per germline, CDR1 SGHTA and CDR2 FQGNSA. This CDR3 is built from 14 residues. The CDR3 coding sequence is TGTGCCAGCAGCTTAGGATGGACTTCTTATGGCTACACCTTC. Translating gives CASSLGWTSYGYTF. The complete variable domain, with remaining parts taken from reference TRBV7-2 and TRBJ1-2, reads GAGVSQSPSNKVTEKGKDVELRCDPISGHTALYWYRQSLGQGLEFLIYFQGNSAPDKSGLPSDRFSAERTGGSVSTLTIQRTQQEDSAVYLCASSLGWTSYGYTFGSGTRLTVV.

This clone was seen more than once but under ten times. This chain links TRBV6-5 with TRBJ2-3, with a possible D match to TRBD2 (6 bases). V lost 6 bases, J lost 6 bases, and 13 bases lay in between. Per the germline V gene, CDR1 is MNHEY and CDR2 is SVGAGI. The CDR3 sequence is 13 residues long. Here the CDR3 reads CASRRDLWDTQYF. CDR3 in DNA: TGTGCCAGCAGGCGGGACCTGTGGGATACGCAGTATTTT.

A word on this clone: Other DNA sequences of this sample code for an identical CDR3. The V gene is TRBV7-2, the J gene TRBJ1-2, with no clear D. The CDR3 sequence is 12 residues long. V was pared by 1 base and J by 6 bases, with 6 bases between. Germline CDR1 and CDR2: SGHTA and FQGNSA. The CDR3 reads CASSLGADGYTF. CDR3 DNA: TGTGCCAGCAGCTTAGGGGCTGATGGCTACACCTTC.

The chain carries TRBV7-9 and TRBJ2-1; 7 bases are a match to TRBD1. Germline trimming cut 2 bases from V and 9 bases from J; bases unmatched to any gene: 7. CDR1 and CDR2 from the germline V gene are SEHNR and FQNEAQ (reference sequence). The CDR3 is 14 residues long. In nucleotides, the CDR3 is TGTGCCAGCAGCTTATCGAGGGGGCCACTTGAGCAGTTCTTC. Translated: CASSLSRGPLEQFF.